This T cell receptor (beta chain) is drawn from a study of blood T cell repertoires in COVID-19. Study-level information: The cDNA or gDNA used as material had been derived from T cells, B-cell-depleted T cells, or PBMCs.

Source study methods: The authors estimated nucleated cell counts from reference gene primer amplification. Clones were read by immunoSEQ multiplex PCR, and TCRdb kept only the in-frame ones, dropping some. V and J calls and clone size are those listed in that table; D and trimming were worked out from the DNA. This table holds fewer than 250,000 clones, 65% to 80% found once. Germline V gene lookup returns CDR1 MGHDK and CDR2 SYGVNS. The CDR3 is 16 amino acids. Trimming cost V 2 bases and J 4 bases, with 14 bases left between them. This clonotype was sampled from a woman aged 45-65 years with acute or convalescent COVID-19. The sequencing sample was made of peripheral blood. The gene calls are TRBV25-1 and TRBJ1-4; perhaps TRBD1 as D (5 bases). CDR3 protein: CASSEGKGIFNEKLFF. CDR3 DNA: TGTGCCAGCAGTGAAGGGAAGGGGATCTTTAATGAAAAACTGTTTTTT. The variable domain in full, with the rest retrieved from reference TRBV25-1 and TRBJ1-4, is EADIYQTPRYLVIGTGKKITLECSQTMGHDKMYWYQQDPGMELHLIHYSYGVNSTEKGDLSSESTVSRIRTEHFPLTLESARPSHTSQYLCASSEGKGIFNEKLFFGSGTQLSVL.